This paragraph covers one T cell receptor (beta chain) sequence. The antigen is unknown. This entry comes from a study of somatic mutations in cytotoxic T cells in rheumatoid arthritis. About the research overall: Purity of nearly 100% was reached when some V beta antibody-stained T-cell populations were flow-sorted, including V beta1+ cells sequenced for TCRB.

Profiling relied on immunoSEQ multiplex PCR, and the TCRdb table lists in-frame clones only, not all of them. This sample yields about 19,000 clones, of which roughly 80% are seen a single time; roughly 10% belongs to the top ten. Study-level points and caveats: Per patient, the largest CD8+ clone was found to exceed 20% of CD8+ cells in 8 of 65 cases. Age-dependent increases in CD8+ clonality occurred in rheumatoid arthritis patients but not in healthy controls.

The CDR3 sequence is 14 residues long. CDR1 and CDR2 (germline): SGHTA, FQGNSA. The V and J ends lost 3 bases and 9 bases respectively, with 12 bases between them. The chain employs TRBV7-2 and TRBJ1-6, with D unclear. The sample was CD8+ T cells sorted from blood. The TCR originated in a woman aged 50 to 60 in good health. This CDR3 reads CASSFREVGSPLHF. For the CDR3, the DNA is TGTGCCAGCAGCTTCCGGGAAGTGGGTTCACCCCTCCACTTT.